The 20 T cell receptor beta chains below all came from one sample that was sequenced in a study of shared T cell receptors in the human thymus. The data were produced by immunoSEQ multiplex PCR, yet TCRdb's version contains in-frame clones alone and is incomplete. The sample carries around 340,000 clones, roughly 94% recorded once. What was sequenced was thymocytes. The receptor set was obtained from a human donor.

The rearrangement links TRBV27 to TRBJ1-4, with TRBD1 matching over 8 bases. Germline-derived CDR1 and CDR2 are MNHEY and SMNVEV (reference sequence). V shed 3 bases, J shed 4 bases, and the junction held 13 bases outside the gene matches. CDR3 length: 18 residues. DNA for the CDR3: TGTGCCAGCAGTTTGGGGAAAACCGGGACAGGATTTAATGAAAAACTGTTTTTT. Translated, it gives CASSLGKTGTGFNEKLFF.

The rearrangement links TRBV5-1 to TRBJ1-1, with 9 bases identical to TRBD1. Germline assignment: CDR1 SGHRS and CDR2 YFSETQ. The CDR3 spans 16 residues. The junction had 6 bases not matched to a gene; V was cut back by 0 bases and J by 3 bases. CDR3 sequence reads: CASSLATGQGYTEAFF. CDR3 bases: TGCGCCAGCAGCTTGGCAACGGGACAGGGATACACTGAAGCTTTCTTT.

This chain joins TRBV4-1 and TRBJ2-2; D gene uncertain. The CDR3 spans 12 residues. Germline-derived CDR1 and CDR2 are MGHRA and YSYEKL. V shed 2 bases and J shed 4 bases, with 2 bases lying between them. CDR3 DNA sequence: TGCGCCAGCAGCCAAACCACCGGGGAGCTGTTTTTT. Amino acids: CASSQTTGELFF.

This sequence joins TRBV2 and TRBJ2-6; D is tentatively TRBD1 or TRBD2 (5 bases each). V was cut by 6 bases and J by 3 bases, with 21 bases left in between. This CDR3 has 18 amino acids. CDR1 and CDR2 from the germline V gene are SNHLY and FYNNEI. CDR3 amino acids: CASSFTSGAGDGANVLTF. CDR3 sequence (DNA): TGTGCCAGCAGCTTTACCTCCGGGGCCGGCGATGGGGCCAACGTCCTGACTTTC.

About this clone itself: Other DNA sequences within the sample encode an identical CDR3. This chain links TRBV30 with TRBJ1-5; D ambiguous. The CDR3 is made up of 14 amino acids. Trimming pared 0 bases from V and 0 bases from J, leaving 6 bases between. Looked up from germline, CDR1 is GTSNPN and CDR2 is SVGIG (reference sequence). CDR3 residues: CAWSVRYSNQPQHF. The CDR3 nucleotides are TGTGCCTGGAGTGTCCGGTATAGCAATCAGCCCCAGCATTTT.

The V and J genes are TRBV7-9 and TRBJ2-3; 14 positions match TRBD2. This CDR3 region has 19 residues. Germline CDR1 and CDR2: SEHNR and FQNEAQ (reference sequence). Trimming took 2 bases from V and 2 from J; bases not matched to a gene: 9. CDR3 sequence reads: CASSLIFGTSGSPTDTQYF. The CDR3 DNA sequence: TGTGCCAGCAGCTTAATATTTGGGACTAGCGGGAGCCCCACAGATACGCAGTATTTT.

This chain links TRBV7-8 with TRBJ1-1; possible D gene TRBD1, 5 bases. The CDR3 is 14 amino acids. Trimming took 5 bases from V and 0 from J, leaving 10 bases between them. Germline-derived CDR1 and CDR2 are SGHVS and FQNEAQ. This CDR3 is CASSGGYMNTEAFF. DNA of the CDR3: TGTGCCAGCAGCGGGGGTTACATGAACACTGAAGCTTTCTTT.

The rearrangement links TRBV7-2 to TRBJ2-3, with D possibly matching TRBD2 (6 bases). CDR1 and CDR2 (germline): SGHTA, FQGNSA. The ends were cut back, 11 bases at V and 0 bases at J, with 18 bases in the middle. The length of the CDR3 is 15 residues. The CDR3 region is CAYKEGSLSTDTQYF. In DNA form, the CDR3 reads TGTGCCTATAAGGAGGGTAGCTTAAGCACAGATACGCAGTATTTT.

The CDR3 DNA follows: TGTGCCAGCAGCTTAAAGCGGGGCACGGTGTCCGAGCAGTACTTC. Its protein is CASSLKRGTVSEQYF. The gene calls are TRBV7-3 and TRBJ2-7, with 7 nucleotides matching TRBD2. Germline V gene lookup returns CDR1 SGHTA and CDR2 FQGTGA. The CDR3 has 15 amino acids. V gave up 1 base and J gave up 6 bases; unmatched junction bases: 9.

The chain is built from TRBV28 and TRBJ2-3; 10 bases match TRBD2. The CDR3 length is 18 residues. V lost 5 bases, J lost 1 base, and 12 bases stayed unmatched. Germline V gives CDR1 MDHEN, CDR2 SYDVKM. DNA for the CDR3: TGTGCCAGCAGTAACTCGGACGGGACTAGCGTGGGCACAGATACGCAGTATTTT. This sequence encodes CASSNSDGTSVGTDTQYF.

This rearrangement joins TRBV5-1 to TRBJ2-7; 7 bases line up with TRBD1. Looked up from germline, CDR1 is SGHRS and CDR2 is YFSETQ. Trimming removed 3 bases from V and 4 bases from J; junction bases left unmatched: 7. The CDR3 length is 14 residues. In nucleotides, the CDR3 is TGCGCCAGCAGCTCCGGGACAGACCTGTACGAGCAGTACTTC. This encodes CASSSGTDLYEQYF.

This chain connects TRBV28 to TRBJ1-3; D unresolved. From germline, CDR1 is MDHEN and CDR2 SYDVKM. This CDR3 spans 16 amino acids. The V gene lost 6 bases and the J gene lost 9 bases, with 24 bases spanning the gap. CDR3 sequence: CASSLGIPHRGVTIYF. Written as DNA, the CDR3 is TGTGCCAGCAGCCTGGGAATCCCCCACCGCGGGGTCACCATATATTTT.

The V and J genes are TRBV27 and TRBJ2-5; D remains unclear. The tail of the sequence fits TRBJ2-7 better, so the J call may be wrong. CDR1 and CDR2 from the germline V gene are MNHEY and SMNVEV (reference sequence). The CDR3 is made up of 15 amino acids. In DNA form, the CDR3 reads TGTGCCAGCAGTCCTAATGGCGATTACTCCTACGAGCAGTACTTC. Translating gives CASSPNGDYSYEQYF.

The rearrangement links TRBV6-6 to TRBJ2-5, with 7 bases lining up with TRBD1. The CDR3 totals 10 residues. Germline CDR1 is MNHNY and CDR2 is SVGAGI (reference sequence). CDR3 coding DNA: TGTGCGATAGGGGGCGAGACCCAGTACTTC. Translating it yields CAIGGETQYF.

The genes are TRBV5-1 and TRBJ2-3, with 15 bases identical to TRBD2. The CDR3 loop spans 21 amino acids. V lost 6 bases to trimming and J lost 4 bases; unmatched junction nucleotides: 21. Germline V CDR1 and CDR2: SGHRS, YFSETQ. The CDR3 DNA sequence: TGCGCCAGCATGAAGGGACAGGGGCCGGGACTAGCGGGAGGCCATTCAGATACGCAGTATTTT. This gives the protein CASMKGQGPGLAGGHSDTQYF.

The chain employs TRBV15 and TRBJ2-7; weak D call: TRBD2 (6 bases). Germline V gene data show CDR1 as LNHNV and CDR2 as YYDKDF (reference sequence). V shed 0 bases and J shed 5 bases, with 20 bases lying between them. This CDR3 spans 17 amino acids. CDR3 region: CATSRDPGGLKVDEQYF. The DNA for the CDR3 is TGTGCCACCAGCAGAGATCCTGGAGGGCTTAAGGTGGACGAGCAGTACTTC.

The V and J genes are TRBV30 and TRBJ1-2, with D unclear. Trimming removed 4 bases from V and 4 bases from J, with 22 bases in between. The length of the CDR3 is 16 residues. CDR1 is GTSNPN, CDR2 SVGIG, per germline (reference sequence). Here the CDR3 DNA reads TGTGCCTGGAACCCCGACGGGCCCTCCGGATTCTATGGCTACACCTTC. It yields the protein CAWNPDGPSGFYGYTF.

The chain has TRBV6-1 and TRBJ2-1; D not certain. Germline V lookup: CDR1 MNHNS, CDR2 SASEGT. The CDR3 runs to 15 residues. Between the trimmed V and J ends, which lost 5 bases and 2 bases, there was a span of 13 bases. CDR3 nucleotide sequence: TGTGCCAGCAGTCAACGACTGGAAACCTACAATGAGCAGTTCTTC. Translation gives CASSQRLETYNEQFF.

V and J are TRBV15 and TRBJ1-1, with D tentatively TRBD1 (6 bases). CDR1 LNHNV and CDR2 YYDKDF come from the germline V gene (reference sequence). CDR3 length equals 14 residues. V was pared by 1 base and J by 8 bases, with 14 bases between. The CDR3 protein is CATSRVREGTEAFF. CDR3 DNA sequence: TGTGCCACCAGCAGAGTACGGGAAGGGACAGAAGCTTTCTTT.

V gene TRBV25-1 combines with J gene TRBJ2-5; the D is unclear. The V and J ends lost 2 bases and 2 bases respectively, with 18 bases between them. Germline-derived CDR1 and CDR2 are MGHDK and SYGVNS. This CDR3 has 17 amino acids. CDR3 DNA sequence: TGTGCCAGCAGTGAAGGGTATAAAGAGTTTAGACAAGAGACCCAGTACTTC. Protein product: CASSEGYKEFRQETQYF.